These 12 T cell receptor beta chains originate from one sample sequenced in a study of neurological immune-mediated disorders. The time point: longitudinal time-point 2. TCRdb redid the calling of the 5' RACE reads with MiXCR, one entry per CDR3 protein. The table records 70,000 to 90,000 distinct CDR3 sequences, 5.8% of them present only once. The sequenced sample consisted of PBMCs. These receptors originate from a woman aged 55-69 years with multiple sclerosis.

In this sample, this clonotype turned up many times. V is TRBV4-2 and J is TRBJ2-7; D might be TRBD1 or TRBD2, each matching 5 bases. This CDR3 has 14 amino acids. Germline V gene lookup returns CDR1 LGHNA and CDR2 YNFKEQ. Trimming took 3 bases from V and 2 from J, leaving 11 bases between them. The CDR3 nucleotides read TGTGCCAGCAGCCAGGGGGACGGTACCTACGAGCAGTACTTC. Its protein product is CASSQGDGTYEQYF.

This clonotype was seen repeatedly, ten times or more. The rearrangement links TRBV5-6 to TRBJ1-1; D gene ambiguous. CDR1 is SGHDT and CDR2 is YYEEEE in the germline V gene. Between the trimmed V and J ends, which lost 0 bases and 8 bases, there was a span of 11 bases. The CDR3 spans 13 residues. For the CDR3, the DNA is TGTGCCAGCAGCTTGGGACACCCCGGCGAAGCTTTCTTT. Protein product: CASSLGHPGEAFF.

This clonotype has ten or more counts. The CDR3 DNA reads TGTGCCGAGGGGGCAGGGGCGACAGATACGCAGTATTTT. Translated, it gives CAEGAGATDTQYF. This rearrangement joins TRBV6-2 or TRBV6-3 to TRBJ2-3; 7 positions agree with TRBD1. CDR1 and CDR2 (germline): MNHEY, SVGEGT. J gave up 3 bases and V 11 bases, and 8 bases lay outside the gene matches. The CDR3 runs 13 residues.

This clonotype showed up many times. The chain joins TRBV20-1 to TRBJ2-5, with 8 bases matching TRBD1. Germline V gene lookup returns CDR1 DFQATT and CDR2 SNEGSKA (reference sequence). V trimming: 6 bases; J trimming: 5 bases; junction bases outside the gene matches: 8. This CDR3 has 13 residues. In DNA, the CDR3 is TGCAGTGCGTCGGACAGGGCGGATGAGACCCAGTACTTC. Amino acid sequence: CSASDRADETQYF.

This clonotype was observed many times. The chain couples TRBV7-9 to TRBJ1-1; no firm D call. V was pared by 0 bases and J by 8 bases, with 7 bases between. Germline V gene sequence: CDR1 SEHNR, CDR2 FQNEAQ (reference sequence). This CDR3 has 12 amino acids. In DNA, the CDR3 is TGTGCCAGCAGCTTAGCGGTTGGGGAAGCTTTCTTT. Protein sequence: CASSLAVGEAFF.

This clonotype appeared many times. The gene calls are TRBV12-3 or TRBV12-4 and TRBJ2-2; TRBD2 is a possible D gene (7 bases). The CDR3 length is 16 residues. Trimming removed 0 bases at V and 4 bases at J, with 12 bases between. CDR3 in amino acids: CASSLAGGDITGELFF. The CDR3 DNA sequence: TGTGCCAGCAGTTTAGCGGGGGGGGACATCACCGGGGAGCTGTTTTTT.

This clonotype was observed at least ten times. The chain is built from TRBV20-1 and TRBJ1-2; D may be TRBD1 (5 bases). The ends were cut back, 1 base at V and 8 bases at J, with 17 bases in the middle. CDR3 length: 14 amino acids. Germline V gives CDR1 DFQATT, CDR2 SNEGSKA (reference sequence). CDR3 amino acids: CSARVSGQGGGYTF. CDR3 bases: TGCAGTGCTAGAGTATCTGGGCAGGGTGGCGGCTACACCTTC.

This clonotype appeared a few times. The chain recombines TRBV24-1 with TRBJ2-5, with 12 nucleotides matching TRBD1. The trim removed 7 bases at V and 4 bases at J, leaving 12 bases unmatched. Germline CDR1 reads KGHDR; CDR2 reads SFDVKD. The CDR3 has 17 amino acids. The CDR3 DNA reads TGTGCCACCAGCCCGGGACAGGGGGCCCCCCGAGGAGAGACCCAGTACTTC. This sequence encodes CATSPGQGAPRGETQYF.

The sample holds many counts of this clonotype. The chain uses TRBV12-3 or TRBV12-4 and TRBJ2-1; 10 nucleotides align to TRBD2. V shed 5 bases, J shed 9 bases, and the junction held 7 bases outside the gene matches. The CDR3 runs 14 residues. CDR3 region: CASSRSGGASEQFF. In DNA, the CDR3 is TGTGCCAGCAGTCGCAGCGGGGGGGCTAGTGAGCAGTTCTTC.

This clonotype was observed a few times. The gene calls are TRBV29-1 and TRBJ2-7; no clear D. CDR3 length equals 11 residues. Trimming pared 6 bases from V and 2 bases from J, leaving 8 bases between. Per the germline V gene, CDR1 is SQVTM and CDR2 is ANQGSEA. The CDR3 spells CSVAYTYEQYF. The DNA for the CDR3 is TGCAGCGTGGCGTACACCTACGAGCAGTACTTC.

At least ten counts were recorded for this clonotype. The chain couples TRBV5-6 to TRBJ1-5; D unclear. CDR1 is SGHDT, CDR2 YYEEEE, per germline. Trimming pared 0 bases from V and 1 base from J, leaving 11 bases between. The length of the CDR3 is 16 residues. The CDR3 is CASSLESGKSNQPQHF. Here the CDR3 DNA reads TGTGCCAGCAGCTTGGAGTCTGGGAAAAGCAATCAGCCCCAGCATTTT. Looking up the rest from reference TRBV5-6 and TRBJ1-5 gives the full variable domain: DAGVTQSPTHLIKTRGQQVTLRCSPKSGHDTVSWYQQALGQGPQFIFQYYEEEERQRGNFPDRFSGHQFPNYSSELNVNALLLGDSALYLCASSLESGKSNQPQHFGDGTRLSIL.

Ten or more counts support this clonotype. The CDR3 protein is CASSWNTGAIGELFF. The CDR3 DNA reads as TGCGCCAGCAGCTGGAACACAGGGGCGATCGGGGAGCTGTTTTTT. The chain carries TRBV5-1 and TRBJ2-2; 7 positions agree with TRBD1. Germline CDR1 SGHRS, CDR2 YFSETQ. Unmatched junction bases numbered 9, after V lost 3 bases and J lost 7 bases. The CDR3 extends over 15 amino acids.